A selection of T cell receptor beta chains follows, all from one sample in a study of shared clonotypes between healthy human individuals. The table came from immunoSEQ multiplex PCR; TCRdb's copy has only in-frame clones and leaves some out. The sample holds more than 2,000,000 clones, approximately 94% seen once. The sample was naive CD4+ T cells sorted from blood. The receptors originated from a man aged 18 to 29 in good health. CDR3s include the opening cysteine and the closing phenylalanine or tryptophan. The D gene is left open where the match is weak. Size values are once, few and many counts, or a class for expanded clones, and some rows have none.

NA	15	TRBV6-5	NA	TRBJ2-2	CASSRGGTLAGELFF	TGTGCCAGCAGTAGGGGGGGGACCTTAGCCGGGGAGCTGTTTTTT
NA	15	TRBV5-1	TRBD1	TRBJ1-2	CASSLAVGQGIGYTF	TGCGCCAGCAGCTTGGCGGTAGGACAGGGCATTGGCTACACCTTC
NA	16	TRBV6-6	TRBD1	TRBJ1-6	CASSFFRQGDNSPLHF	TGTGCCAGCAGTTTTTTTCGACAGGGCGATAATTCACCCCTCCACTTT
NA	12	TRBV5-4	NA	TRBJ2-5	CASSQLQETQYF	TGTGCCAGCAGCCAATTACAAGAGACCCAGTACTTC
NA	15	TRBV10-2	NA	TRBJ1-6	CASSEQTGPGSPLHF	TGCGCCAGCAGTGAACAGACAGGACCGGGTTCACCCCTCCACTTT
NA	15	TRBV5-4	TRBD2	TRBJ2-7	CASSPGLAVSYEQYF	TGTGCCAGCAGCCCGGGACTAGCGGTTTCCTACGAGCAGTACTTC
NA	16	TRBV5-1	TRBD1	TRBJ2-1	CASSLGDRAFYNEQFF	TGCGCCAGCAGCTTAGGGGACAGGGCATTTTACAATGAGCAGTTCTTC
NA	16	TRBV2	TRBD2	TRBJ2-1	CASSEDGAGGSNEQFF	TGTGCCAGCAGTGAGGACGGAGCGGGAGGCTCTAATGAGCAGTTCTTC
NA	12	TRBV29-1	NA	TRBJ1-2	CSVENPSGGYTF	TGCAGCGTTGAAAACCCGTCAGGAGGCTACACCTTC
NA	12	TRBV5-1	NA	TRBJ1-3	CASSLDGNTIYF	TGCGCCAGCAGCTTAGATGGAAACACCATATATTTT
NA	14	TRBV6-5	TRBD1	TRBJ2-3	CASSSRTGGDTQYF	TGTGCCAGCAGTTCGCGGACAGGAGGAGATACGCAGTATTTT
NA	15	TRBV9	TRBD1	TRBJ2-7	CASSVTPGGRYEQYF	TGTGCCAGCAGCGTAACCCCAGGGGGAAGGTACGAGCAGTACTTC
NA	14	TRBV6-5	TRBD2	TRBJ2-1	CASSGGRAVDEQFF	TGTGCCAGCAGTGGGGGGAGGGCGGTCGATGAGCAGTTCTTC
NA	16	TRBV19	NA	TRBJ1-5	CASSMSILGRNQPQHF	TGTGCCAGTAGTATGTCCATATTGGGACGGAATCAGCCCCAGCATTTT
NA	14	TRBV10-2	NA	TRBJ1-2	CASSESNGPYGYTF	TGCGCCAGCAGTGAGTCGAACGGGCCCTATGGCTACACCTTC
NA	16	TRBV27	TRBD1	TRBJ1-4	CASSSWEGQINEKLFF	TGTGCCAGCAGTTCCTGGGAGGGACAGATAAATGAAAAACTGTTTTTT
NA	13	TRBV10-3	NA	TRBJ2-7	CAITGNPAYEQYF	TGTGCCATCACCGGGAACCCCGCCTACGAGCAGTACTTC
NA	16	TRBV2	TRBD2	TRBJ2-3	CASWTSGGPWADTQYF	TGTGCCAGCTGGACTAGCGGGGGGCCGTGGGCGGATACGCAGTATTTT
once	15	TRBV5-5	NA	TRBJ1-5	CASSLAGGRNQPQHF	TGTGCCAGCAGCTTAGCTGGTGGTCGCAATCAGCCCCAGCATTTT
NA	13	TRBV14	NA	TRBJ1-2	CASSLPRDFGYTF	TGTGCCAGCAGCCTTCCCCGGGACTTTGGCTACACCTTC
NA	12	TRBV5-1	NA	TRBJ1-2	CASSIGEYGYTF	TGCGCCAGCAGCATAGGGGAGTATGGCTACACCTTC
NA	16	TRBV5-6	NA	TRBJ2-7	CASSDLDLPSHPEQYF	TGTGCCAGCAGCGACCTTGACTTACCCTCCCACCCCGAGCAGTACTTC
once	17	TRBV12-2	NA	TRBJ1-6	CASRLARDRASKLPLHF	TGTGCAAGTCGCTTAGCTCGGGACAGGGCGTCGAAGTTACCCCTCCACTTT
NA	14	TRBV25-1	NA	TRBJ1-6	CASSLGTGNSPLHF	TGTGCCAGCAGCCTCGGGACGGGCAATTCACCCCTCCACTTT
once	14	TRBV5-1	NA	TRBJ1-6	CASSLGPGDSPLHF	TGCGCCAGCAGCTTGGGACCGGGAGATTCACCCCTCCACTTT
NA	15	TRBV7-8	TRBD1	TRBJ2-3	CASSLEGTGTDTQYF	TGTGCCAGCAGCTTAGAGGGGACAGGTACAGATACGCAGTATTTT
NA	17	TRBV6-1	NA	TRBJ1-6	CASSEAEEGAYNSPLHF	TGTGCCAGCAGTGAAGCGGAAGAGGGGGCCTATAATTCACCCCTCCACTTT
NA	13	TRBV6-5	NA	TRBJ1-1	CASSSGGNTEAFF	TGTGCCAGCAGTTCTGGAGGAAACACTGAAGCTTTCTTT
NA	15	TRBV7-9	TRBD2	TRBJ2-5	CASSLYAGGPETQYF	TGTGCCAGCAGCTTATATGCGGGAGGGCCTGAGACCCAGTACTTC
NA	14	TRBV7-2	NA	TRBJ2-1	CASSLAAPYNEQFF	TGTGCCAGCAGCTTAGCGGCCCCTTACAATGAGCAGTTCTTC
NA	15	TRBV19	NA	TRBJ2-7	CASSIEGRGPYEQYF	TGTGCCAGTAGTATCGAGGGCAGAGGCCCCTACGAGCAGTACTTC
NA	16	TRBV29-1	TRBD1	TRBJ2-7	CSVEVLRDRASYEQYF	TGCAGCGTTGAAGTACTCCGGGACAGGGCCTCTTACGAGCAGTACTTC
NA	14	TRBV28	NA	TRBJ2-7	CASSLTRGANEQYF	TGTGCCAGCAGTTTAACCAGGGGCGCAAACGAGCAGTACTTC
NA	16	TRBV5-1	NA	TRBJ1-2	CASSSTPDGISKSYTF	TGCGCCAGCAGCTCTACCCCTGACGGGATAAGTAAGAGCTACACCTTC
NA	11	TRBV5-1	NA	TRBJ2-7	CASSWQNEQYF	TGCGCCAGCAGCTGGCAGAACGAGCAGTACTTC
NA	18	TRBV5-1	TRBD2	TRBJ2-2	CASSYRTSGTANTGELFF	TGCGCCAGCAGCTACCGGACTAGCGGTACCGCGAACACCGGGGAGCTGTTTTTT
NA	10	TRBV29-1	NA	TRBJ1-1	CSVGEPEAFF	TGCAGCGTGGGGGAACCTGAAGCTTTCTTT
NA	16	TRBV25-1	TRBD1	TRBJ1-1	CASRGQGFGESTEAFF	TGTGCCAGCAGGGGACAGGGGTTCGGGGAGAGCACTGAAGCTTTCTTT
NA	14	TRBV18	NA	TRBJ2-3	CASSPPLRDSVQYF	TGTGCCAGCTCACCACCGCTCAGGGATAGTGTGCAGTATTTT
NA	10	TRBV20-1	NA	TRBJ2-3	CSAQGDTQYF	TGCAGTGCCCAGGGAGATACGCAGTATTTT
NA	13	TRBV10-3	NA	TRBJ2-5	CAISESAGETQYF	TGTGCCATCAGTGAGTCAGCAGGGGAGACCCAGTACTTC
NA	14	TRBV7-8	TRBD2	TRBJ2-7	CASSFGLANYEQYF	TGTGCCAGCAGCTTCGGACTAGCGAACTACGAGCAGTACTTC
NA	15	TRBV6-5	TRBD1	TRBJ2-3	CASSYSTQGAFTQYF	TGTGCCAGCAGTTACTCGACCCAGGGGGCATTTACGCAGTATTTT
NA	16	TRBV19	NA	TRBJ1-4	CASSPRGDATNEKLFF	TGTGCCAGTAGTCCCCGGGGAGATGCAACTAATGAAAAACTGTTTTTT
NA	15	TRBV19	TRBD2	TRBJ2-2	CASSKGTSGIGELFF	TGTGCCAGTAGTAAAGGGACTAGCGGGATCGGGGAGCTGTTTTTT
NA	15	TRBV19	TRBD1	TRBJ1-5	CASSIGQGGNQPQHF	TGTGCCAGTAGTATTGGGCAGGGGGGAAATCAGCCCCAGCATTTT
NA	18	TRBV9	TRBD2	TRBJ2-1	CASSLPRLASSSYNEQFF	TGTGCCAGCAGCCTACCTCGACTAGCTTCAAGCTCCTACAATGAGCAGTTCTTC
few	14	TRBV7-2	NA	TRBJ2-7	CASSLREGPGEQYF	TGTGCCAGCAGCTTACGAGAGGGTCCGGGCGAGCAGTACTTC
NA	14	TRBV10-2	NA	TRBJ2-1	CATQRPEGYNEQFF	TGCGCCACCCAGAGGCCAGAGGGCTACAATGAGCAGTTCTTC
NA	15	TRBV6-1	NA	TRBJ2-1	CASSATGYSYNEQFF	TGTGCCAGCAGTGCAACAGGGTACTCCTACAATGAGCAGTTCTTC
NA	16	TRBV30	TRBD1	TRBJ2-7	CAWSDPYRGTYGEQYF	TGTGCCTGGAGTGACCCGTACAGGGGAACCTACGGGGAGCAGTACTTC